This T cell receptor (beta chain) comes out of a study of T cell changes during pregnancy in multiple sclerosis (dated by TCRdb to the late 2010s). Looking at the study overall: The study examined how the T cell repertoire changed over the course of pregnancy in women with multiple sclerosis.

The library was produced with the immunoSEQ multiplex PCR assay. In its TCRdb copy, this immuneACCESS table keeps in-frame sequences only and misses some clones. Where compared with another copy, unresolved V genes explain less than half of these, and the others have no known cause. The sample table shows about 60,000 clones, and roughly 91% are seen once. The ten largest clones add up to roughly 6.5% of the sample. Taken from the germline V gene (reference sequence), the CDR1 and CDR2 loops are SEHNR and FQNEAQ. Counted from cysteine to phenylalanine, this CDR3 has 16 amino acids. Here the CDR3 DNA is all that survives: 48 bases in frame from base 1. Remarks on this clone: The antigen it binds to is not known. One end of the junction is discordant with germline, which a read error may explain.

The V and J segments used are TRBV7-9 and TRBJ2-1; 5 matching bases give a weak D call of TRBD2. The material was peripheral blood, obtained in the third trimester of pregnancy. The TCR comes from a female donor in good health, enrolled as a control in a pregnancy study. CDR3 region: CASSSTASWSFNEQFF. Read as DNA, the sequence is TGTGCCAGCAGCTCCACAGCTAGCTGGTCCTTCAATGAGCAGTTCTTC.